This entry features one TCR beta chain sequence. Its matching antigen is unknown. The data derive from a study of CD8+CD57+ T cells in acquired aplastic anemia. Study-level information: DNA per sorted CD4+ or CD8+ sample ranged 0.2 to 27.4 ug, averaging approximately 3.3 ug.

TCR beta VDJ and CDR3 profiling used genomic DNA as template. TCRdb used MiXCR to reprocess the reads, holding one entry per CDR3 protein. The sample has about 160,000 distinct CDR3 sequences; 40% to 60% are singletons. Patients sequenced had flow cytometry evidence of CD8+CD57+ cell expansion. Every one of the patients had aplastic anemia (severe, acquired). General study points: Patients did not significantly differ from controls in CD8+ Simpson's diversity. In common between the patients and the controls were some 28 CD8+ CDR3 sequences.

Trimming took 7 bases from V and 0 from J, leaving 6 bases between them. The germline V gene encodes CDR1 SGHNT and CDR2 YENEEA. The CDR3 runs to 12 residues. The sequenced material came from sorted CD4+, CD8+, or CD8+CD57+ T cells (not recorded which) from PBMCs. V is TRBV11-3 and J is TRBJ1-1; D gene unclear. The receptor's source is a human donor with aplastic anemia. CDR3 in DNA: TGTGCCAGCAAGGAACTGAACACTGAAGCTTTCTTT. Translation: CASKELNTEAFF.